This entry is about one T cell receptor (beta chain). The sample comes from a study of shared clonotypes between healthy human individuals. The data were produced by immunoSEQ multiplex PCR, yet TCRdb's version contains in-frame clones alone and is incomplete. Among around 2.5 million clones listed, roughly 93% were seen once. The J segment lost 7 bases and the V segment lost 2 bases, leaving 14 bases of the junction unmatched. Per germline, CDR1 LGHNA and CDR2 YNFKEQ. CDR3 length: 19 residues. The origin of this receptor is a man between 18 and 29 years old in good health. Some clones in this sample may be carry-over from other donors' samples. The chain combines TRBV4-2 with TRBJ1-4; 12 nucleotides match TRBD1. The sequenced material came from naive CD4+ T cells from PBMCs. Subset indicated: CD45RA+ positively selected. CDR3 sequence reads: CASSQSPAGQGAGSEKLFF. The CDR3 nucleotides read TGTGCCAGCAGCCAATCTCCGGCGGGACAGGGGGCAGGGAGTGAAAAACTGTTTTTT.